The 12 T cell receptor beta chains below were found in one sample sequenced in a study of T-cell reconstitution after alpha-beta-depleted transplantation in children. Unique molecular identifiers were incorporated into the prepared TCRbeta library. TCRdb recomputed calls from the PCR reads with MiXCR, one row per CDR3 protein. The sample records about 600,000 distinct CDR3 sequences, 10% to 15% being singletons. The sequenced sample was PBMCs, mostly from graft donor cells, obtained 360 days after TCRalphabeta/CD19-depleted stem cell transplant. These receptors all stem from a male patient between 10 and 17 years old who had a stem cell transplant for acute myeloid leukemia, so the T cells may come from the graft donor.

This clonotype was seen many times. The chain recombines TRBV3-1 with TRBJ2-1; the D gene is possibly TRBD2 (6 bases). Trimming removed 1 base at V and 1 base at J, with 17 bases between. The CDR3 loop spans 18 amino acids. Germline V gene sequence: CDR1 LGHDT, CDR2 YNNKEL (reference sequence). The CDR3, as DNA: TGTGCCAGCAGCCAAGGTTTAGGCGGGACCCCTTCCTACAATGAGCAGTTCTTC. Protein sequence: CASSQGLGGTPSYNEQFF.

This clonotype was detected a few times. This sequence joins TRBV6-5 and TRBJ2-1; TRBD2 agrees at 7 bases. The CDR3 covers 15 residues. Germline CDR1 reads MNHEY; CDR2 reads SVGAGI. The trim removed 1 base at V and 10 bases at J, leaving 10 bases unmatched. CDR3 loop: CASSYLAAPGLEQFF. For the CDR3, the DNA is TGTGCCAGCAGTTACTTGGCCGCCCCGGGACTAGAGCAGTTCTTC.

The chain's CDR3 is CASSPTSGETQYF. The DNA of the CDR3 is TGTGCCAGCAGCCCGACTAGCGGAGAGACCCAGTACTTC. The chain is built from TRBV4-2 and TRBJ2-5; 9 nucleotides agree with TRBD2. Germline assignment: CDR1 LGHNA and CDR2 YNFKEQ. This CDR3 region has 13 residues. V shed 4 bases and J 4 bases; nucleotides not matched to a gene: 1.

V is TRBV4-3 and J is TRBJ1-2; D is possibly TRBD1 (6 bases). CDR1 LGHNA and CDR2 YSLEER come from the germline V gene. The CDR3 extends over 20 amino acids. V was pared by 0 bases and J by 1 base, with 24 bases between. The CDR3 region is CASSQDRYGVDSYLNYGYTF. The CDR3, as DNA: TGCGCCAGCAGCCAAGATCGCTATGGGGTGGACAGCTACCTTAACTATGGCTACACCTTC.

The genes are TRBV14 and TRBJ1-1; D remains unclear. Germline V lookup: CDR1 SGHDN, CDR2 FVKESK. The CDR3 has 16 residues. V lost 1 base, J lost 2 bases, and 14 bases lay in between. CDR3 DNA sequence: TGTGCCAGCAGCCAAGGAGCGCGCCTACTAAACACTGAAGCTTTCTTT. Its protein is CASSQGARLLNTEAFF.

This clonotype showed up just a few times. The rearrangement uses TRBV12-3 or TRBV12-4 and TRBJ2-4; 7 nucleotides agree with TRBD2. V trimming: 2 bases; J trimming: 0 bases; junction bases outside the gene matches: 7. The CDR3 consists of 17 residues. The CDR3 coding sequence is TGTGCCAGCAGTTTACGGGGAGGGCCCTTAGCCAAAAACATTCAGTACTTC. It codes for CASSLRGGPLAKNIQYF.

The chain joins TRBV4-2 to TRBJ2-5, with D perhaps matching TRBD1 or TRBD2 (5 bases each). The CDR3 is 14 residues long. Germline V gene sequence: CDR1 LGHNA, CDR2 YNFKEQ. Trimming stripped 7 bases from V and 1 base from J, with 13 bases between. CDR3 protein: CASNYEGPQETQYF. CDR3 in DNA: TGTGCCAGCAATTACGAGGGGCCCCAAGAGACCCAGTACTTC.

Concerning this clonotype: Being one base from a much bigger clone, this may be a read error. The CDR3 spells CASLGLAANTGELFF. For the CDR3, the DNA is TGTGCCAGCTTAGGACTAGCGGCGAACACCGGGGAGCTGTTTTTT. The rearrangement links TRBV25-1 to TRBJ2-2; 10 bases match TRBD2. The CDR3 has 15 amino acids. Trimming cost V 8 bases and J 0 bases; bases outside gene matches: 3. In germline, CDR1 is MGHDK, CDR2 SYGVNS.

A few counts support this clonotype. This chain joins TRBV10-3 and TRBJ1-4; no reliable D call. Trimming left V 2 bases short and J 8 bases short, with 9 bases between. Per germline, CDR1 ENHRY and CDR2 SYGVKD. The CDR3 is 13 amino acids. The CDR3 DNA sequence: TGTGCCATCAGTGAGGGGGTTGGGGAAAAACTGTTTTTT. It specifies CAISEGVGEKLFF.

This clonotype was counted ten times or more. This chain joins TRBV11-2 and TRBJ2-7, with a weak D call TRBD2 (6 bases). Deletions cut 5 bases from V and 7 bases from J, with 15 bases between. The CDR3 is made up of 13 amino acids. Germline V gives CDR1 SGHAT, CDR2 FQNNGV. The CDR3 region has the DNA TGTGCCAGCAGCCCCGGGGGTCCGGGGGAGCAGTACTTC. This translates into CASSPGGPGEQYF.

This clonotype was recorded at least ten times. The chain is built from TRBV10-3 and TRBJ2-5; TRBD2 agrees at 8 bases. The trim removed 7 bases at V and 5 bases at J, leaving 15 bases unmatched. Germline V gene sequence: CDR1 ENHRY, CDR2 SYGVKD. CDR3 length equals 16 residues. CDR3 sequence: CAIKKFSAGGQETQYF. CDR3 coding DNA: TGTGCCATCAAGAAGTTCTCTGCGGGAGGACAGGAGACCCAGTACTTC.

The chain carries TRBV19 and TRBJ2-1, with D tentatively TRBD2 (6 bases). This CDR3 is 11 amino acids long. Germline CDR1 reads LNHDA; CDR2 reads SQIVND (reference sequence). V lost 11 bases, J lost 5 bases, and 10 bases lay in between. The CDR3 sequence: CAVGGDNEQFF. CDR3 in DNA: TGTGCCGTAGGCGGGGACAATGAGCAGTTCTTC.